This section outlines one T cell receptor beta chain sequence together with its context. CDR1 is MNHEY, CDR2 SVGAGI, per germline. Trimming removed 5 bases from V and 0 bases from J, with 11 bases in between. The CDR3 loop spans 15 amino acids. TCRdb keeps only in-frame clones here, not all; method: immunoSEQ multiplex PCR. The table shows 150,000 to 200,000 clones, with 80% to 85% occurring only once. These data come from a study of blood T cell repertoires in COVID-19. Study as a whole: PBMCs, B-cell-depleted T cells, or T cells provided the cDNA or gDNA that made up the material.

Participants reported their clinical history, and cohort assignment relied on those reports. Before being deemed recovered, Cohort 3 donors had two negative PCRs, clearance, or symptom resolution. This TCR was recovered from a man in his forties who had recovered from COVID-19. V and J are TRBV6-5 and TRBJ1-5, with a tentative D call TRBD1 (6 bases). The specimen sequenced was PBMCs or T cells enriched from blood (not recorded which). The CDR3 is CASSHWTDSNQPQHF. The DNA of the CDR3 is TGTGCCAGCAGTCACTGGACAGATAGCAATCAGCCCCAGCATTTT.